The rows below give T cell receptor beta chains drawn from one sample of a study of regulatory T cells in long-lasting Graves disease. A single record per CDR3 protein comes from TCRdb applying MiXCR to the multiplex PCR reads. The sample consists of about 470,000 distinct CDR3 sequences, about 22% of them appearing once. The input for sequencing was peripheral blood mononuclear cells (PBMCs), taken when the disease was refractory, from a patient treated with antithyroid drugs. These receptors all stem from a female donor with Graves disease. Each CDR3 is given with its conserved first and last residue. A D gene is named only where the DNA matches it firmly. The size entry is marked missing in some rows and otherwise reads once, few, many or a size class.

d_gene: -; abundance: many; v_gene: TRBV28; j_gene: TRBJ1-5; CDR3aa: CASSLSDYSNQPQHF; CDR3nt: TGTGCCAGCAGTTTATCCGATTATAGCAATCAGCCCCAGCATTTT
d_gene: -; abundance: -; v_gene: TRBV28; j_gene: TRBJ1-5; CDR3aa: CASSLGGFAEQPQHF; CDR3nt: TGTGCCAGCAGTCTTGGTGGATTCGCTGAGCAGCCCCAGCATTTT
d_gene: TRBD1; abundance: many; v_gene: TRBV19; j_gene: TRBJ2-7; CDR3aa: CASSMGTGFYEQYF; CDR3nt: TGTGCCAGTAGTATGGGGACAGGGTTCTACGAGCAGTACTTC
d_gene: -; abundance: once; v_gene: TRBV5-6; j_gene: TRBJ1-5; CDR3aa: CASSVPPDGGIYSNQPQHF; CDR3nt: TGTGCCAGCAGCGTCCCTCCGGACGGAGGAATATATAGCAATCAGCCCCAGCATTTT
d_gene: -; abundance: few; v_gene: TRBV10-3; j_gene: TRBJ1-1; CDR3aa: CAISAGLTQGNTEAFF; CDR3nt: TGTGCCATCAGTGCAGGATTAACTCAGGGGAACACTGAAGCTTTCTTT
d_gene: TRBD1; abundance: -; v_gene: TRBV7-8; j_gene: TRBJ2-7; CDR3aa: CASSFPGQGYEQYF; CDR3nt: TGTGCCAGCAGCTTCCCGGGACAGGGCTACGAGCAGTACTTC
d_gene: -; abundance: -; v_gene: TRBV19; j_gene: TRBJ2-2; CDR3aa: CASALGVTGELFF; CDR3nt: TGTGCCAGTGCTTTAGGGGTAACCGGGGAGCTGTTTTTT
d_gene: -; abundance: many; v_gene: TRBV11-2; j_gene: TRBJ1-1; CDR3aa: CASSPQGTWAEAFF; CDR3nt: TGTGCCAGCAGCCCCCAGGGGACCTGGGCTGAAGCTTTCTTT
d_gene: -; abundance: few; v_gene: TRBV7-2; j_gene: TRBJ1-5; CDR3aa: CASSFQPPGLGWPQHF; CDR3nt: TGTGCCAGCAGCTTCCAACCGCCAGGTTTGGGGTGGCCCCAGCATTTT
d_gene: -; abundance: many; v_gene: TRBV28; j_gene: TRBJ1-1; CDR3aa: CASSTQGYTEAFF; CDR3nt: TGTGCCAGCAGCACACAGGGATACACTGAAGCTTTCTTT
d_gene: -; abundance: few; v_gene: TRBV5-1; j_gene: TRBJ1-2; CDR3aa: CASSFQYQGFMSSGYTF; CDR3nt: TGCGCCAGCAGTTTCCAATACCAAGGATTTATGTCTAGTGGCTACACCTTC
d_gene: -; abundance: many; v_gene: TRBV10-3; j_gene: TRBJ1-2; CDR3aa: CAISESEEYGYTF; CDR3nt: TGTGCCATCAGTGAGTCGGAGGAGTATGGCTACACCTTC
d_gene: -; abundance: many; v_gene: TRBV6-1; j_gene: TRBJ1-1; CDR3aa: CASSEARQGRMNTEAFF; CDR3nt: TGTGCCAGCAGTGAAGCGAGGCAGGGGAGAATGAACACTGAAGCTTTCTTT
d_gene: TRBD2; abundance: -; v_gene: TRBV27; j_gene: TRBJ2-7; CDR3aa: CASSLASGVPYEQYF; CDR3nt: TGTGCCAGCAGTTTAGCTAGCGGGGTCCCCTACGAGCAGTACTTC
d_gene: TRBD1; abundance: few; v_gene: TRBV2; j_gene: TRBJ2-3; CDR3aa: CASSDRQGTDTQYF; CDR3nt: TGTGCCAGCAGTGATCGACAGGGTACAGATACGCAGTATTTT
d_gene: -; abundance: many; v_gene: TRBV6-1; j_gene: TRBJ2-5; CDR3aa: CASSPGLGETQYF; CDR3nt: TGTGCCAGCAGCCCCGGTTTGGGGGAGACCCAGTACTTC
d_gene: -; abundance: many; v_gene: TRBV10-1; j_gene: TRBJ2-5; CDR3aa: CASSEGTLQETQYF; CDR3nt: TGCGCCAGCAGTGAGGGGACACTCCAAGAGACCCAGTACTTC
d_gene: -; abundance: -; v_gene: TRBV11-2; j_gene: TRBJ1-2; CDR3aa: CASSHSEGYGYTF; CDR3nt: TGTGCCAGCAGCCACTCGGAAGGATATGGCTACACCTTC
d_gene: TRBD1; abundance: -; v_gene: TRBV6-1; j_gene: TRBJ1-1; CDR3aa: CASSMLQGAEAYTEAFF; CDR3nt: TGTGCCAGCAGCATGCTTCAGGGGGCGGAGGCTTACACTGAAGCTTTCTTT
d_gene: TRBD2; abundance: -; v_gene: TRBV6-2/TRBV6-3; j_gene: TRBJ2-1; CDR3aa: CASSPHAASGSWHEQFF; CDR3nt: TGTGCCAGCAGCCCCCACGCGGCTAGCGGGAGTTGGCATGAGCAGTTCTTC
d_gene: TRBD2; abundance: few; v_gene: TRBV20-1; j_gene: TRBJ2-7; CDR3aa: CSASGGGDSYEQYF; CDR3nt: TGCAGTGCTAGTGGCGGGGGAGACTCCTACGAGCAGTACTTC
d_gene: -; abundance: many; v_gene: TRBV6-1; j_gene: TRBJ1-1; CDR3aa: CASSQVTEAFF; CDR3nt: TGTGCCAGCAGCCAGGTTACTGAAGCTTTCTTT
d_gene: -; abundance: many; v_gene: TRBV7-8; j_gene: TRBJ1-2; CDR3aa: CASSLALTAQFYGYTF; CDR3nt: TGTGCCAGCAGCTTAGCGCTGACCGCACAATTCTATGGCTACACCTTC
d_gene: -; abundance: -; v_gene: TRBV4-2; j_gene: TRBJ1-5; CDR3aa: CASSQVGASNQPQHF; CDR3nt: TGTGCCAGCAGCCAAGTGGGGGCGAGCAATCAGCCCCAGCATTTT
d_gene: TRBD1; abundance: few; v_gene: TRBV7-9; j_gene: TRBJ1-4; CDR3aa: CASSLDRGRSYGILANEKLFF; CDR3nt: TGTGCCAGCAGCTTAGACAGGGGGCGATCGTATGGGATCCTGGCTAATGAAAAACTGTTTTTT
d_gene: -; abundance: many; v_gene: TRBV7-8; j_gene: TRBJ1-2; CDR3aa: CASSLGRLGYGYTF; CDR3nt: TGTGCCAGCAGCTTAGGCCGTCTGGGCTATGGCTACACCTTC
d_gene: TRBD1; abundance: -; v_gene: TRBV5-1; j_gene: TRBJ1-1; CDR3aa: CASSGTGSTEAFF; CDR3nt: TGCGCCAGCAGCGGGACAGGGAGCACTGAAGCTTTCTTT
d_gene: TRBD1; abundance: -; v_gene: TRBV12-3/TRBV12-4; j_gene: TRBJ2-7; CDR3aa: CASSLVSGGNDEQYF; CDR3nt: TGTGCCAGCAGTTTAGTCTCAGGGGGCAACGACGAGCAGTACTTC
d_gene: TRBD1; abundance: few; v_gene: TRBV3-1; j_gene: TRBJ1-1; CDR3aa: CASRQGGADTEAFF; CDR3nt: TGTGCCAGCAGACAGGGGGGAGCCGACACTGAAGCTTTCTTT
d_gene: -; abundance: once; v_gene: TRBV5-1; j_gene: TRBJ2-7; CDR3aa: CASSSRGHYEQYF; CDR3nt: TGCGCCAGCAGCTCCCGGGGCCATTACGAGCAGTACTTC
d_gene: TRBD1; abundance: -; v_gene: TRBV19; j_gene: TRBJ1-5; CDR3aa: CASRKRQGGQPQHF; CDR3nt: TGTGCCAGTAGAAAACGACAGGGAGGACAGCCCCAGCATTTT
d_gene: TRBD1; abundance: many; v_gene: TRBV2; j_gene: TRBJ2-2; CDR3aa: CASSEALRDRGSGELFF; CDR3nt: TGTGCCAGCAGTGAAGCGCTTCGGGACAGGGGATCCGGGGAGCTGTTTTTT
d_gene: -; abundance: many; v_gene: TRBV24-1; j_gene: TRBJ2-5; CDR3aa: CATSDLQGQVGQYF; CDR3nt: TGTGCCACCAGTGATTTGCAGGGCCAAGTGGGCCAGTACTTC
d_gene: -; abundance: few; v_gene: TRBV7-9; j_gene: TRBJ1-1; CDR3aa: CASSPLRWYTEAFF; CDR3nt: TGTGCCAGCAGCCCACTACGATGGTACACTGAAGCTTTCTTT
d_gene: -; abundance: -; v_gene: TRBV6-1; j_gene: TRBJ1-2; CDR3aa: CASSPPPGFPEYGYTF; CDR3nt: TGTGCCAGCAGTCCTCCCCCCGGGTTCCCAGAATATGGCTACACCTTC
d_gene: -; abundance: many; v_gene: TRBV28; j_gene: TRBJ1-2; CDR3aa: CASSYLGQFGYTF; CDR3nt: TGTGCCAGCAGCTACCTGGGGCAGTTTGGCTACACCTTC
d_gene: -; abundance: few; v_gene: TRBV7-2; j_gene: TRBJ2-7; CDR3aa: CASSPQGSLVNIEQYF; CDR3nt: TGTGCCAGCAGCCCCCAGGGCTCTCTAGTGAATATTGAGCAGTACTTC
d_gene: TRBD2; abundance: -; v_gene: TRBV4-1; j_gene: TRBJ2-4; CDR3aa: CASSPGTSGGASKNIQYF; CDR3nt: TGCGCCAGCAGCCCCGGGACTAGCGGGGGGGCAAGCAAAAACATTCAGTACTTC